This T cell receptor (beta chain) is drawn from a study of blood T cell repertoires in COVID-19. Across roughly 25 US areas, participants ranged in age from roughly 18 to 89 years. Original data processing: By means of reference gene primer amplification, nucleated cell counts were estimated. Sequenced by immunoSEQ multiplex PCR; TCRdb stores in-frame clones only, minus some. For V, J and clone size, that table is used; D and trimming come from the DNA. The table has 250,000 to 300,000 clones, roughly 89% seen once; the top ten hold approximately 2%. Unmatched junction bases numbered 4, after V lost 0 bases and J lost 1 base. The CDR3 has 16 residues. Germline assignment: CDR1 LGHNA and CDR2 YNFKEQ.

The rearrangement joins TRBV4-2 to TRBJ2-3; TRBD2 agrees at 7 bases. Sample: PBMCs or T cells enriched from blood (not recorded which). This TCR was sampled from a woman aged 55-75 years who had recovered from COVID-19. CDR3 in amino acids: CASSQDLAGGTDTQYF. The DNA of the CDR3 is TGTGCCAGCAGCCAAGATTTGGCGGGAGGCACAGATACGCAGTATTTT.